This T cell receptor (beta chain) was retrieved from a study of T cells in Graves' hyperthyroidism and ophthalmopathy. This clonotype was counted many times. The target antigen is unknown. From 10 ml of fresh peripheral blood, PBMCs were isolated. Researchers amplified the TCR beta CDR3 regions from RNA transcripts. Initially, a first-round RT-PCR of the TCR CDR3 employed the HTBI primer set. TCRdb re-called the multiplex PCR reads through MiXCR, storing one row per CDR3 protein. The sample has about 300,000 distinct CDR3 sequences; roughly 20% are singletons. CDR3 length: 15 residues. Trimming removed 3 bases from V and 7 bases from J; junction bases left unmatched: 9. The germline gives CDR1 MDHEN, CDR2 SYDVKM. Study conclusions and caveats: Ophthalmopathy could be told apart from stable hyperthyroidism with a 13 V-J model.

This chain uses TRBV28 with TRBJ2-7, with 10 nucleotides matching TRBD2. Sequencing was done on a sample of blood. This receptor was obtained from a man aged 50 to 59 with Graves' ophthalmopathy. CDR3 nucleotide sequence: TGTGCCAGCAGTTTGGCGGCTAGCGGGAGTTGGGAGCAGTACTTC. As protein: CASSLAASGSWEQYF.